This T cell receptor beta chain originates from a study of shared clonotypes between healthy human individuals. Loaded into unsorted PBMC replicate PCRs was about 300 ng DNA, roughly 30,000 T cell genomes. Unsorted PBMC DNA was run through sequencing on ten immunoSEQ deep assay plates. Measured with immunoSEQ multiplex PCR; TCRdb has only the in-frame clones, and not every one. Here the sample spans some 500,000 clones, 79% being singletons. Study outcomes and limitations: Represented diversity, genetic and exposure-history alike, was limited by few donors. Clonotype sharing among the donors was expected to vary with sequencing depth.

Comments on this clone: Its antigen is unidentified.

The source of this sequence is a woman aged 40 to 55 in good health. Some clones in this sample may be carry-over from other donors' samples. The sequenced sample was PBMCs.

Written as DNA, the CDR3 is TGTGCCAGCGGTCATCAGAGCAATCAGCCCCAGCATTTT. Protein: CASGHQSNQPQHF. The chain links TRBV27 to TRBJ1-5; the D is unclear. V was cut by 8 bases and J by 1 base, with 9 bases left in between. This CDR3 is built from 13 residues. Germline-derived CDR1 and CDR2 are MNHEY and SMNVEV (reference sequence).